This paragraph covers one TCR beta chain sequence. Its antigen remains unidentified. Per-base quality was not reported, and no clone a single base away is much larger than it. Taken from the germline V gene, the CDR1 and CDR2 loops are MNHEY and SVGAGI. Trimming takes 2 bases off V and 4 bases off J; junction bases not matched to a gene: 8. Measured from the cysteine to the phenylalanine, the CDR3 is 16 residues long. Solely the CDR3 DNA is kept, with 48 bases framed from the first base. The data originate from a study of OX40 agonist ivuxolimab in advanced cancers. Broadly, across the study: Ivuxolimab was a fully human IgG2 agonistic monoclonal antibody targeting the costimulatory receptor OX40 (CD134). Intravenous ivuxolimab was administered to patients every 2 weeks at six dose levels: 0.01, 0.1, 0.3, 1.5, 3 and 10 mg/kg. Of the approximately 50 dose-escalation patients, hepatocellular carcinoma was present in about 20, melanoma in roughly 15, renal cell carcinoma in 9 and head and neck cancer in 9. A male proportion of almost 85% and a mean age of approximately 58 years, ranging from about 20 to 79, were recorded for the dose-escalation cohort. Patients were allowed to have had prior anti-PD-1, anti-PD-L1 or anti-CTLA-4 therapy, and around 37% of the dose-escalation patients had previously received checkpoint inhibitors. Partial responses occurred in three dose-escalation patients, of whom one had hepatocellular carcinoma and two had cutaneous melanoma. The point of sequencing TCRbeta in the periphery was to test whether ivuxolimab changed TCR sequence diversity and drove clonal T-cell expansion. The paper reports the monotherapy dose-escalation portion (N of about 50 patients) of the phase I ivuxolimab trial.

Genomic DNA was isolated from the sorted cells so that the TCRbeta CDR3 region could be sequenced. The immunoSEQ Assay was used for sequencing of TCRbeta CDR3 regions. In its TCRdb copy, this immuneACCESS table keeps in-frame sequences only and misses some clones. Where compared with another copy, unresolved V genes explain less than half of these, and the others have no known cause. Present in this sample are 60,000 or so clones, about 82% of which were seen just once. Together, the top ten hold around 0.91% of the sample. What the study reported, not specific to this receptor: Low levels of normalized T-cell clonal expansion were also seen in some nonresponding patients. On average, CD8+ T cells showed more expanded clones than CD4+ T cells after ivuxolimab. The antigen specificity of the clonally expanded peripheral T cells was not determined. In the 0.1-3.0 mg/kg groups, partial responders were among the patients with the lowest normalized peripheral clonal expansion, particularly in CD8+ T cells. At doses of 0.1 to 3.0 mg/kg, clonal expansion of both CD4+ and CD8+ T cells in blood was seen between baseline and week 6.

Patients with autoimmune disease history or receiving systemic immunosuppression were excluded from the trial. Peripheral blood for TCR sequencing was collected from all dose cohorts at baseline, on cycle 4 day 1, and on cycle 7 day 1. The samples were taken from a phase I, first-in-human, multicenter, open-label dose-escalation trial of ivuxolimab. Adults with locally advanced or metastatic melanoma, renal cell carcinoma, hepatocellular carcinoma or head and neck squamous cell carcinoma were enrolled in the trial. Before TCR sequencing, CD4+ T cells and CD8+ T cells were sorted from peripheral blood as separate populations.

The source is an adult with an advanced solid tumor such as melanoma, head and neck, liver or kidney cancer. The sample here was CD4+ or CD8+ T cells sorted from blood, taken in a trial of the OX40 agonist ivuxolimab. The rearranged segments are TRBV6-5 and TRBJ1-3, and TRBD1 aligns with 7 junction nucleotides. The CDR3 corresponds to CASSYGRTGGGNTIYF. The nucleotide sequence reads TGTGCCAGCAGTTACGGCCGGACAGGTGGGGGAAACACCATATATTTT.